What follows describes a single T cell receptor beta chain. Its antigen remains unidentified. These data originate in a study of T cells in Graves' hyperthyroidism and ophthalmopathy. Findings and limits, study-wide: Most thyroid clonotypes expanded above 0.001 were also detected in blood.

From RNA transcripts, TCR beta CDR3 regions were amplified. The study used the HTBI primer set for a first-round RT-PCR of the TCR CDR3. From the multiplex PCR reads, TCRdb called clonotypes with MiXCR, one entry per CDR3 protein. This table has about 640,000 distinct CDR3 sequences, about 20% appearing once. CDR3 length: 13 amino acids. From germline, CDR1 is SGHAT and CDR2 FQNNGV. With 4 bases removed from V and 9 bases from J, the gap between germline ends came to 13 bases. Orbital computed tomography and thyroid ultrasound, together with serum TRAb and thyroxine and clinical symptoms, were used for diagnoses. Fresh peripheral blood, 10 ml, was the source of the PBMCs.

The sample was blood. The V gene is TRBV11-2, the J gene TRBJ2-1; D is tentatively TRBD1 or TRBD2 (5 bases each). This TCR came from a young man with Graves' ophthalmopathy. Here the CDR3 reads CASSSSGTGEQFF. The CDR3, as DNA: TGTGCCAGCAGCTCCTCGGGGACCGGTGAGCAGTTCTTC.